A selection of T cell receptor beta chains follows, all from one sample in a study of cytomegalovirus exposure and HLA in healthy donors. Some clones are missing from TCRdb's copy, which holds only in-frame ones; the method was immunoSEQ multiplex PCR. The data show roughly 160,000 clones, roughly four fifths seen once. The sample taken for sequencing was PBMCs. Receptors originate from a male donor in good health and CMV-seropositive. The CDR3 runs from the conserved cysteine through the conserved F or W. The order of the fields is CDR3 protein, V gene, clone size, J gene. Expanded clones are given a class, and other clones once, few, many or no size at all.

cdr3_aa: CASSPLSTDTQYF
v_call: TRBV18
clone_size: -
j_call: TRBJ2-3

cdr3_aa: CASGQFVGTEAFF
v_call: TRBV5-1
clone_size: -
j_call: TRBJ1-1

cdr3_aa: CASSLSGLSSYEQYF
v_call: TRBV27
clone_size: -
j_call: TRBJ2-7

cdr3_aa: CASMPDSKTSTEAFF
v_call: TRBV27
clone_size: -
j_call: TRBJ1-1

cdr3_aa: CSSSGTAGAMGHEQYF
v_call: TRBV7-9
clone_size: -
j_call: TRBJ2-7

cdr3_aa: CAWSRDRVRGEQYF
v_call: TRBV30
clone_size: -
j_call: TRBJ2-7

cdr3_aa: CAWSVQGHQPQHF
v_call: TRBV30
clone_size: once
j_call: TRBJ1-5

cdr3_aa: CASSQGTGYRELFF
v_call: TRBV7-2
clone_size: -
j_call: TRBJ2-2

cdr3_aa: CAQRGSGNTIYF
v_call: TRBV2
clone_size: -
j_call: TRBJ1-3

cdr3_aa: CASSLGSTNSPLHF
v_call: TRBV5-1
clone_size: -
j_call: TRBJ1-6

cdr3_aa: CASSQTGTSADTQYF
v_call: TRBV10-1
clone_size: -
j_call: TRBJ2-3

cdr3_aa: CASEGGAQRTQYF
v_call: TRBV11-2
clone_size: -
j_call: TRBJ2-3

cdr3_aa: CASSQEDNSYNEQFF
v_call: TRBV4-3
clone_size: -
j_call: TRBJ2-1

cdr3_aa: CASSLFWDEGRGYTF
v_call: TRBV7-2
clone_size: -
j_call: TRBJ1-2

cdr3_aa: CAWRGQGVDGYTF
v_call: TRBV30
clone_size: -
j_call: TRBJ1-2

cdr3_aa: CASSSDRSRNEQFF
v_call: TRBV7-8
clone_size: -
j_call: TRBJ2-1

cdr3_aa: CASSHGQGSGNTIYF
v_call: TRBV7-6
clone_size: -
j_call: TRBJ1-3

cdr3_aa: CASSQEIVMGEQYF
v_call: TRBV4-1
clone_size: -
j_call: -

cdr3_aa: CASSLAAGGFYNEQFF
v_call: TRBV11-2
clone_size: -
j_call: TRBJ2-1

cdr3_aa: CASSSFTGGGYEQYF
v_call: TRBV19
clone_size: once
j_call: TRBJ2-7

cdr3_aa: CASSEGGGLAKNSQYF
v_call: TRBV10-1
clone_size: -
j_call: TRBJ2-4

cdr3_aa: CASSNRDRAYNEQFF
v_call: TRBV6-5
clone_size: -
j_call: TRBJ2-1

cdr3_aa: CASTTSGFYEQYF
v_call: TRBV28
clone_size: few
j_call: TRBJ2-7

cdr3_aa: CASSDQGQGVNQPQHF
v_call: TRBV2
clone_size: few
j_call: TRBJ1-5

cdr3_aa: CASSLPGQGYEQYF
v_call: TRBV6-5
clone_size: -
j_call: TRBJ2-7

cdr3_aa: CASSGTNYGYTF
v_call: TRBV6-6
clone_size: few
j_call: TRBJ1-2

cdr3_aa: CASSFDRGSYEQYF
v_call: TRBV5-4
clone_size: -
j_call: -

cdr3_aa: CASTLGQRNTEAFF
v_call: TRBV7-2
clone_size: few
j_call: TRBJ1-1

cdr3_aa: CASSSGTLNTGELFF
v_call: TRBV6-1
clone_size: -
j_call: TRBJ2-2

cdr3_aa: CAWRAKPSDTQYF
v_call: TRBV30
clone_size: -
j_call: TRBJ2-3

cdr3_aa: CASSSGGPGNTIYF
v_call: TRBV28
clone_size: -
j_call: TRBJ1-3

cdr3_aa: CASSLTRGNQPQHF
v_call: TRBV27
clone_size: -
j_call: TRBJ1-5

cdr3_aa: CASSRGQAYEQYF
v_call: TRBV6-1
clone_size: -
j_call: TRBJ2-7

cdr3_aa: CASRPGLAGGPKETQYF
v_call: TRBV7-2
clone_size: -
j_call: TRBJ2-5

cdr3_aa: CAWSVLRLGVRNYGYTF
v_call: TRBV30
clone_size: -
j_call: TRBJ1-2

cdr3_aa: CASSYDKDFYYEQYF
v_call: TRBV6-5
clone_size: -
j_call: TRBJ2-7

cdr3_aa: CASSSGDYSGGELFF
v_call: TRBV7-2
clone_size: once
j_call: TRBJ2-2

cdr3_aa: CASSQTGVYGYTF
v_call: TRBV4-1
clone_size: -
j_call: TRBJ1-2

cdr3_aa: CASSNSGSGYEQYF
v_call: TRBV7-2
clone_size: -
j_call: TRBJ2-7

cdr3_aa: CAWKKDRWNPRGDTEAFF
v_call: TRBV30
clone_size: -
j_call: TRBJ1-1

cdr3_aa: CASSSFPGQGPNNEQFF
v_call: TRBV14
clone_size: -
j_call: TRBJ2-1

cdr3_aa: CASSVGQGSEKLFF
v_call: TRBV7-6
clone_size: -
j_call: TRBJ1-4

cdr3_aa: CASSLARGANTEAFF
v_call: TRBV5-1
clone_size: -
j_call: TRBJ1-1

cdr3_aa: CASSLIGMGGTNEKLFF
v_call: TRBV27
clone_size: -
j_call: TRBJ1-4

cdr3_aa: CASSPVGGPYNEQFF
v_call: TRBV4-3
clone_size: -
j_call: TRBJ2-1

cdr3_aa: CALAGAHNTEAFF
v_call: TRBV28
clone_size: -
j_call: TRBJ1-1